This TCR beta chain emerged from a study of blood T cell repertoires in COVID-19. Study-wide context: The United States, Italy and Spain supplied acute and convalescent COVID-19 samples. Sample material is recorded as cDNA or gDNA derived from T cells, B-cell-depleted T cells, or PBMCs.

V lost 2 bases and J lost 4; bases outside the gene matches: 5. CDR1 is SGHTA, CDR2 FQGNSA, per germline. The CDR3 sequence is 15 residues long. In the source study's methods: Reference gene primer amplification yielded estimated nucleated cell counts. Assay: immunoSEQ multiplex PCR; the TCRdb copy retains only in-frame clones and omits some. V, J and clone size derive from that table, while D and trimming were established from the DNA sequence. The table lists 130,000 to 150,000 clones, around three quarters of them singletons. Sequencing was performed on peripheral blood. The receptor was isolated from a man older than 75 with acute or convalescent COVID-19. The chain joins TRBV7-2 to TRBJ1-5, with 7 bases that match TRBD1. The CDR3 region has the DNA TGTGCCAGCAGCTTAACGACAGGGCTGAATCAGCCCCAGCATTTT. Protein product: CASSLTTGLNQPQHF.